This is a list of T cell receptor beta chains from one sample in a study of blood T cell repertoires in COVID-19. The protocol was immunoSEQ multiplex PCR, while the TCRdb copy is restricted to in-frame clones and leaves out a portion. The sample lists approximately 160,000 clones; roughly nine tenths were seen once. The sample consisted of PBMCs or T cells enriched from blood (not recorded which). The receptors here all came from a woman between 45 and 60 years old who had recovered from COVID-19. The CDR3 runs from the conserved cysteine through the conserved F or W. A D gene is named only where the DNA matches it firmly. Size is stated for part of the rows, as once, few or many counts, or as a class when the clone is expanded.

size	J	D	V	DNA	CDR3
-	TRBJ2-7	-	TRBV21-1	TGTGCCAGCAGCAAGGGAGGGTGCTGCCGGGGGGAGCAGTACTTC	CASSKGGCCRGEQYF
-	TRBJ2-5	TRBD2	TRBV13	TGTGCCAGCAGCTTAGGTCGGCTAGCGGGAGCCGGTGCTGGGACCCAGTACTTC	CASSLGRLAGAGAGTQYF
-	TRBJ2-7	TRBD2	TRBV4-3	TGCGCCAGCAGCCAAGATGAGGGTTCTAGCGGGATATACGAGCAGTACTTC	CASSQDEGSSGIYEQYF
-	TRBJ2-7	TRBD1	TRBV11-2	TGTGCCAGCAGCTTAAAACCAGGGACAGTTCATGCCTTATACGAGCAGTACTTC	CASSLKPGTVHALYEQYF
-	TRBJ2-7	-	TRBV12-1	TGTGCCAGCATCCTCGATTATAAACAGGGGTACGAGCAGTACTTC	CASILDYKQGYEQYF
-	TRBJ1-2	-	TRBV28	TGTGCCAGCAGTTTAACAGGAACCAACTATGGCTACACCTTC	CASSLTGTNYGYTF
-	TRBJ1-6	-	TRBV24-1	TGTGCCACCTTTTGCAGGGTGCCCTCACCCCTCCACTTT	CATFCRVPSPLHF
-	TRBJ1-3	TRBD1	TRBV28	TGTGCCAGCAGTTTAAGACAGGGGGCTGGAAACACCATATATTTT	CASSLRQGAGNTIYF
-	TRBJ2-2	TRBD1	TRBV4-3	TGCGCCAGCAGCCCCCCGGCCTCAGGGGGCGGGGAGCTGTTTTTT	CASSPPASGGGELFF
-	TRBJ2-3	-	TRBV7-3	TGTGCCAGCAGCTTATCGGTTGGCACAGATACGCAGTATTTT	CASSLSVGTDTQYF
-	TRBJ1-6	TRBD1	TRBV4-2	TGTGCCAGCAGCCAAGAGAGCCCGGGACAGGGTTTTTCACCCCTCCACTTT	CASSQESPGQGFSPLHF
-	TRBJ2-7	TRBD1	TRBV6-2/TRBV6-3	TGTGCCAGCAGTTTCGACAGGGGCATTTACGAGCAGTACTTC	CASSFDRGIYEQYF
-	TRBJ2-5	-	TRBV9	TGTGCCAGCAGCGTAGGCGGCAGCATTGACCAAGAGACCCAGTACTTC	CASSVGGSIDQETQYF
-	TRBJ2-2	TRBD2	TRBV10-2	TGCGCCAGCAGTGAGAGGTTGGTAGGACTAGCGGTACTGTCCCGGGAGCTGTTTTTT	CASSERLVGLAVLSRELFF
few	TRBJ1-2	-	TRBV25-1	TGTGCCAGCAGGACAGGAGCGCATGGCTACACCTTC	CASRTGAHGYTF
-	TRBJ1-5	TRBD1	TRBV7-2	TGTGCCAGCAGCGAGACAGGGGGATATAGTCAGCCCCAGCATTTT	CASSETGGYSQPQHF
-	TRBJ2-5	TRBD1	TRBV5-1	TGCGCCAGCAGCTTTGCCGGGACAGGGGTTCAGGAGACCCAGTACTTC	CASSFAGTGVQETQYF
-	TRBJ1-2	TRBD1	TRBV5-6	TGTGCCAGCAGCATCACAGGGGGTGGCTACACCTTC	CASSITGGGYTF
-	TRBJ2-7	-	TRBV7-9	TGTGCCAGCAGCTTTCCAGGTACGCCCTCAAACGAGCAGTACTTC	CASSFPGTPSNEQYF
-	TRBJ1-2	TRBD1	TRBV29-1	TGCAGCGCGGATACGACAGGGACCTATGGCTACACCTTC	CSADTTGTYGYTF
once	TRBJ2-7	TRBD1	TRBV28	TGTGCCAGCAGATCAGGCGGGACAGGGGACAGGGAGCAGTACTTC	CASRSGGTGDREQYF
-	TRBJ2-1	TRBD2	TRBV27	TGTGCCAGCAGGCGGGGGGGGGCCCTCTCCTACAATGAGCAGTTCTTC	CASRRGGALSYNEQFF
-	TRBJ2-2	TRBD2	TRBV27	TGTGCCAGCGCGGGACTAGCGGGAGGGCCTAAGAACACCGGGGAGCTGTTTTTT	CASAGLAGGPKNTGELFF
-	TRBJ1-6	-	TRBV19	TGTGCCAGTACCCACCGGGCGGGGAACTATAATTCACCCCTCCACTTT	CASTHRAGNYNSPLHF
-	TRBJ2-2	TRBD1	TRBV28	TGTGCCAGCTGCTCAGGGGGCACCGGGGAGCTGTTTTTT	CASCSGGTGELFF
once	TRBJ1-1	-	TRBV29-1	TGCAGCGTTTGGGCCCGGGAAGCCGCGGGGGGGGCCACTGAAGCTTTCTTT	CSVWAREAAGGATEAFF